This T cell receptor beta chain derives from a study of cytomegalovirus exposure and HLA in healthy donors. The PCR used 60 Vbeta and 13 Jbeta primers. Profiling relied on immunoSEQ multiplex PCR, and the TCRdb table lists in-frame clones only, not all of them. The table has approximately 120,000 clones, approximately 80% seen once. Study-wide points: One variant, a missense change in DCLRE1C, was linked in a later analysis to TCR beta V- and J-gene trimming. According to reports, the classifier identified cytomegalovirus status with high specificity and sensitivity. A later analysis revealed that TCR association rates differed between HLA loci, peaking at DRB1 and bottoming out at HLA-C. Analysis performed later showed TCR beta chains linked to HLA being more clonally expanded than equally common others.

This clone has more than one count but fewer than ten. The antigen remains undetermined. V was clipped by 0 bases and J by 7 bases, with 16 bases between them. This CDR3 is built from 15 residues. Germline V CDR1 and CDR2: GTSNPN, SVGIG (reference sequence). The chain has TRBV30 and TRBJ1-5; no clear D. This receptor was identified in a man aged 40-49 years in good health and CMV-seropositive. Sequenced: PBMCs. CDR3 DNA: TGTGCCTGGAGTGTACAAAGAGGAAGGAGCCAGCCCCAGCATTTT. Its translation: CAWSVQRGRSQPQHF.